This T cell receptor beta chain was documented in a study of T cell repertoires in cytomegalovirus infection. Looking at the study overall: Public TCR beta signatures provided an indication of both CMV infection and a matching HLA type.

One entry per CDR3 protein, called by TCRdb with MiXCR from the reads. The table shows some 920,000 distinct CDR3 sequences, with 31% occurring only once. From germline, CDR1 is SGHVS and CDR2 FQNEAQ. The CDR3 has 15 residues. The ends were cut back, 2 bases at V and 10 bases at J, with 20 bases in the middle. Regarding this clonotype: No antigen is known for it.

The study's findings and limits: The ex vivo response was dominated by HLA-C-restricted CMV-specific TCR beta clonotypes.

The V gene is TRBV7-8, the J gene TRBJ1-1; the D is unclear. This TCR came from a human donor in good health (CMV status not recorded). Some clones in this sample may be carry-over from other donors' samples. The sequencing used cultured CD8+ T cells from PBMCs, collected from culture after CMV antigen stimulation. The CDR3 bases are TGTGCCAGCAGCTTAATTGACATAGGGATCGAGGGAGCTTTCTTT. This codes for CASSLIDIGIEGAFF.